A selection of T cell receptor beta chains follows, all from one sample in a study of blood T cell repertoires in COVID-19. Generated by immunoSEQ multiplex PCR, the TCRdb table keeps only in-frame clones and is missing some. The sample carries around 250,000 clones, approximately 77% recorded once. Sequences were obtained from peripheral blood. The source of these receptors is a woman aged 18-30 years with acute or convalescent COVID-19. Both conserved end residues are part of each CDR3. The D gene is left open where the match is weak. Size is stated for part of the rows, as once, few or many counts, or as a class when the clone is expanded.

clone size: -; J gene: TRBJ2-7; CDR3 length: 14; V gene: TRBV6-5; D gene: TRBD1; CDR3 DNA: TGTGCCAGCAGTCAAAGACAGGGGGCCTACGAGCAGTACTTC; CDR3 protein: CASSQRQGAYEQYF
clone size: once; J gene: TRBJ2-7; CDR3 length: 20; V gene: TRBV6-2/TRBV6-3; D gene: TRBD2; CDR3 DNA: TGTGCCAGCAGTTATCCCCCTTTTTGGTCGGAGGTAGCGGGACTCTACGAGCAGTACTTC; CDR3 protein: CASSYPPFWSEVAGLYEQYF
clone size: -; J gene: TRBJ1-3; CDR3 length: 14; V gene: TRBV6-5; D gene: -; CDR3 DNA: TGTGCCAGCAGAAGGGACATCTCTGGAAACACCATATATTTT; CDR3 protein: CASRRDISGNTIYF
clone size: -; J gene: TRBJ2-7; CDR3 length: 16; V gene: TRBV4-1; D gene: -; CDR3 DNA: TGCGCCAGCAGCCAAGGCTGGCTCGGGAGAAGCGACGAGCAGTACTTC; CDR3 protein: CASSQGWLGRSDEQYF
clone size: -; J gene: TRBJ1-2; CDR3 length: 13; V gene: TRBV7-2; D gene: -; CDR3 DNA: TGTGCCAGCTCTGCGGAAAACGACTATGGCTACACCTTC; CDR3 protein: CASSAENDYGYTF
clone size: -; J gene: TRBJ1-1; CDR3 length: 13; V gene: TRBV4-2; D gene: -; CDR3 DNA: TGTGCCAGCAGCCAACGGGAGAACACTGAAGCTTTCTTT; CDR3 protein: CASSQRENTEAFF
clone size: few; J gene: TRBJ2-2; CDR3 length: 17; V gene: TRBV5-1; D gene: TRBD2; CDR3 DNA: TGCGCCAGCAGCTTGTCTAGCGGGAGAGGGGGCACCGGGGAGCTGTTTTTT; CDR3 protein: CASSLSSGRGGTGELFF
clone size: -; J gene: TRBJ2-6; CDR3 length: 15; V gene: TRBV5-1; D gene: -; CDR3 DNA: TGCGCCAGCAGCTTGGATTATTCTGGGGCCAACGTCCTGACTTTC; CDR3 protein: CASSLDYSGANVLTF
clone size: -; J gene: TRBJ1-1; CDR3 length: 12; V gene: TRBV18; D gene: -; CDR3 DNA: TGTGCCAGCTCAACCGGGGAGACTGAAGCTTTCTTT; CDR3 protein: CASSTGETEAFF
clone size: -; J gene: TRBJ1-5; CDR3 length: 13; V gene: TRBV6-5; D gene: -; CDR3 DNA: TGTGCCAGCAGTTTAGTAGTAAATCAGCCCCAGCATTTT; CDR3 protein: CASSLVVNQPQHF
clone size: once; J gene: TRBJ2-5; CDR3 length: 13; V gene: TRBV12-3/TRBV12-4; D gene: -; CDR3 DNA: TGTGCCAGCGGCGGAGGGAATCAAGAGACCCAGTACTTC; CDR3 protein: CASGGGNQETQYF